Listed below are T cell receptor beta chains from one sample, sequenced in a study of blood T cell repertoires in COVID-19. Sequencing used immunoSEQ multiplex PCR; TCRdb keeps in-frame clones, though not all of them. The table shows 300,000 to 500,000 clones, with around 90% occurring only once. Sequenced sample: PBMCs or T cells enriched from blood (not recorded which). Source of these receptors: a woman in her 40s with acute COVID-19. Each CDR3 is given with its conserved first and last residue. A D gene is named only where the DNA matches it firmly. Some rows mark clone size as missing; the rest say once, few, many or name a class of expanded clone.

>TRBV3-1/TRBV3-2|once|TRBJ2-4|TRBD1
CASSLRDRGKGWDIQYF
TGTGCCAGCAGCCTACGGGACAGGGGGAAAGGATGGGACATTCAGTACTTC
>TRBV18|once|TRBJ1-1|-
CASSPLGAGLNTEAFF
TGTGCCAGCTCACCCCTGGGGGCAGGACTGAACACTGAAGCTTTCTTT
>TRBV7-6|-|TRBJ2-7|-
CASSLAEDSYYEQYF
TGTGCCAGCAGCTTAGCGGAGGACAGCTACTACGAGCAGTACTTC
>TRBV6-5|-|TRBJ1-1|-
CASSYSRIHNTEAFF
TGTGCCAGCAGTTATTCGAGGATACACAACACTGAAGCTTTCTTT
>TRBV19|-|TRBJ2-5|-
CASSITGVGETQYF
TGTGCCAGTAGTATTACCGGTGTCGGGGAGACCCAGTACTTC
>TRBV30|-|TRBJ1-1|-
CAWRAGRGTEAFF
TGTGCCTGGAGGGCGGGGAGGGGGACTGAAGCTTTCTTT
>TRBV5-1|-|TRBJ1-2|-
CASSPNLGTGYGYTF
TGCGCCAGCAGCCCCAACTTGGGAACGGGGTATGGCTACACCTTC
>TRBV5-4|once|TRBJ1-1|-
CASSSFQQVNTEAFF
TGTGCCAGCAGCTCGTTCCAACAGGTGAACACTGAAGCTTTCTTT
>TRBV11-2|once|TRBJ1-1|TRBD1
CASSQTGLNTEAFF
TGTGCCAGCAGTCAGACAGGGTTGAACACTGAAGCTTTCTTT
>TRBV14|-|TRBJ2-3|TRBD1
CASSPGQGWDTQYF
TGTGCCAGCAGCCCAGGACAGGGGTGGGATACGCAGTATTTT
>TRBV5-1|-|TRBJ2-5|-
CASSWTRDTETQYF
TGCGCCAGCAGCTGGACCCGGGACACTGAGACCCAGTACTTC
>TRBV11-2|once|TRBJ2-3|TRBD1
CASSRGDRIPLDTQYF
TGTGCCAGCAGCCGCGGGGACAGGATACCCCTTGATACGCAGTATTTT
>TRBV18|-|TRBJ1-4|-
CASQPTGFNEKLFF
TGTGCCAGCCAACCGACAGGATTTAATGAAAAACTGTTTTTT
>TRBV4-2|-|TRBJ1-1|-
CASAEQANTEAFF
TGTGCCAGCGCCGAACAGGCGAACACTGAAGCTTTCTTT
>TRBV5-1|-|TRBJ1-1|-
CASSYVQSTTTEAFF
TGCGCCAGCAGCTATGTACAGTCCACGACCACTGAAGCTTTCTTT
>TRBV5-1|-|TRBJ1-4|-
CASSPRTSNEKLFF
TGCGCCAGCAGCCCCAGGACAAGTAATGAAAAACTGTTTTTT
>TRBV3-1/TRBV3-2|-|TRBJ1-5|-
CASSQAGVEQPQHF
TGTGCCAGCAGCCAAGCAGGGGTTGAGCAGCCCCAGCATTTT
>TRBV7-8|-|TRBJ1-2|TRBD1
CASSGTGGSNYGYTF
TGTGCCAGCAGCGGAACAGGGGGCTCTAACTATGGCTACACCTTC
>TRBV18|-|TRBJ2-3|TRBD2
CASSPRGTTNTDTQYF
TGTGCCAGCTCACCACGAGGGACTACAAACACAGATACGCAGTATTTT
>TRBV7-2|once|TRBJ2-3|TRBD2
CASSLGTSGGTQYF
TGTGCCAGCAGCTTAGGGACTAGCGGGGGTACGCAGTATTTT
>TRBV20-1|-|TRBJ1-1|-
CSAGPTEAFF
TGCAGTGCTGGCCCCACTGAAGCTTTCTTT
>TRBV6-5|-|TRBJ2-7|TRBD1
CASSYDSGTVYEQYF
TGTGCCAGCAGTTACGATTCCGGGACAGTCTACGAGCAGTACTTC
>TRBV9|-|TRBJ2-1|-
CASSFRGGKDNEQFF
TGTGCCAGCAGCTTCCGGGGAGGAAAGGACAATGAGCAGTTCTTC
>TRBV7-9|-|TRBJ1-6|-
CASSLGVSSYNSPLHF
TGTGCCAGCAGCTTAGGTGTTAGCTCCTATAATTCACCCCTCCACTTT
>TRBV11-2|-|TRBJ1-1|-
CASSLERQANTEAFF
TGTGCCAGCAGCTTAGAAAGGCAGGCGAACACTGAAGCTTTCTTT
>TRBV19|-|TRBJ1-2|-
CASSIVGGSAYGYTF
TGTGCCAGTAGTATAGTAGGAGGATCCGCCTATGGCTACACCTTC
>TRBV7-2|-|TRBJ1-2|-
CASSSRSGHFNYGYTF
TGTGCCAGCAGCAGTCGATCGGGACACTTTAACTATGGCTACACCTTC
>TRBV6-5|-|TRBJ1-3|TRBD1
CASSRTRDRVDTIYF
TGTGCCAGCAGTCGAACACGGGACAGGGTTGACACCATATATTTT